These T cell receptor beta chains were read from a single sample in a study of blood T cell repertoires in COVID-19. Sequencing used immunoSEQ multiplex PCR; TCRdb keeps in-frame clones, though not all of them. The data contain about 83,000 clones, about 83% of them singletons. Specimen: peripheral blood. These receptors were taken from a man in his fifties or sixties with active COVID-19. CDR3s include the opening cysteine and the closing phenylalanine or tryptophan. D genes are given only for firm matches. Some rows have no size entry. The others give once, few or many, or a class for an expanded clone.

J gene	V gene	D gene	clone size	CDR3 protein	CDR3 DNA
TRBJ1-2	TRBV11-2	TRBD1	NA	CASREGTGGFYGYTF	TGTGCCAGCAGAGAGGGTACAGGGGGATTCTATGGCTACACCTTC
TRBJ1-6	TRBV5-5	NA	NA	CASSLRWGGTTYNSPLHF	TGTGCCAGCAGCTTGCGGTGGGGGGGGACAACCTATAATTCACCCCTCCACTTT
TRBJ2-7	TRBV7-2	TRBD2	NA	CASSPSGTRGEQYF	TGTGCCAGCAGCCCGTCCGGGACTAGGGGCGAGCAGTACTTC
TRBJ2-7	TRBV9	NA	NA	CASNLGSGSYEQYF	TGTGCCAGCAACTTAGGTAGCGGATCCTACGAGCAGTACTTC
TRBJ2-3	TRBV7-3	TRBD2	NA	CASRLAGAGDTQYF	TGTGCCAGCAGACTAGCGGGAGCGGGAGATACGCAGTATTTT
TRBJ2-2	TRBV7-2	NA	NA	CASSLAGGPAGELFF	TGTGCCAGCAGCTTAGCGGGGGGGCCAGCCGGGGAGCTGTTTTTT
TRBJ2-7	TRBV18	TRBD1	few	CASSPGTGNYEQYF	TGTGCCAGCTCACCAGGGACAGGGAACTACGAGCAGTACTTC
TRBJ2-1	TRBV5-1	TRBD2	NA	CASWLIGGSSYNEQFF	TGCGCCAGTTGGCTAATAGGCGGGAGTAGTTACAATGAGCAGTTCTTC
TRBJ2-3	TRBV20-1	NA	NA	CSARDRVAQYF	TGCAGTGCTAGAGATCGGGTGGCCCAGTATTTT
TRBJ2-1	TRBV2	NA	NA	CASRTGGPGEQFF	TGTGCCAGCAGAACAGGAGGGCCAGGTGAGCAGTTCTTC
TRBJ2-7	TRBV9	NA	NA	CASSVDEDSISYEQYF	TGTGCCAGCAGCGTAGACGAAGACAGTATATCCTACGAGCAGTACTTC
TRBJ2-1	TRBV7-2	TRBD2	medium-sized	CASSTSGSSYNEQFF	TGTGCCAGCAGCACTAGCGGGAGCTCCTACAATGAGCAGTTCTTC
TRBJ1-6	TRBV21-1	NA	NA	CASSNGGHSVSPLHF	TGTGCCAGCAGCAATGGGGGACACTCAGTGTCACCCCTCCACTTT
TRBJ2-7	TRBV5-1	TRBD2	NA	CASSLALAGGAYEQYF	TGCGCCAGCAGCTTGGCGCTAGCGGGAGGAGCCTACGAGCAGTACTTC
TRBJ2-3	TRBV27	NA	NA	CASSLAGDTQYF	TGTGCCAGCAGTTTGGCGGGGGATACGCAGTATTTT
TRBJ2-5	TRBV28	TRBD2	NA	CASRPSGRKEGETQYF	TGTGCCAGCAGACCTAGCGGGAGGAAGGAAGGAGAGACCCAGTACTTC